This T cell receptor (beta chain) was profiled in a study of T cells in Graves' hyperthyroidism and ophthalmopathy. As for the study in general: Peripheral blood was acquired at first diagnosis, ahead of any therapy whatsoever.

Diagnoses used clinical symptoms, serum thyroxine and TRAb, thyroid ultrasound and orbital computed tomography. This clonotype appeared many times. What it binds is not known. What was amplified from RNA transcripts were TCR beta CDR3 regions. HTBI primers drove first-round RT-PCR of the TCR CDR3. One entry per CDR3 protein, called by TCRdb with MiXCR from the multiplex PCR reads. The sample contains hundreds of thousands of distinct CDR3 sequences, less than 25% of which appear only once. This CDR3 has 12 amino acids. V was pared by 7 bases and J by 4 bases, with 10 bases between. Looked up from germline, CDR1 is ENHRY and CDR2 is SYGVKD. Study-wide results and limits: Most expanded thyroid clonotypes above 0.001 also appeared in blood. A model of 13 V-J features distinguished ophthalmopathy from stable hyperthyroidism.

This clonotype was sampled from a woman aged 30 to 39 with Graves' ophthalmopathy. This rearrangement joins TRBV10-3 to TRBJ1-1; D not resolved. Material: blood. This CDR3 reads CAIKRESTEAFF. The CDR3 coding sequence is TGTGCCATCAAAAGGGAGTCCACTGAAGCTTTCTTT.